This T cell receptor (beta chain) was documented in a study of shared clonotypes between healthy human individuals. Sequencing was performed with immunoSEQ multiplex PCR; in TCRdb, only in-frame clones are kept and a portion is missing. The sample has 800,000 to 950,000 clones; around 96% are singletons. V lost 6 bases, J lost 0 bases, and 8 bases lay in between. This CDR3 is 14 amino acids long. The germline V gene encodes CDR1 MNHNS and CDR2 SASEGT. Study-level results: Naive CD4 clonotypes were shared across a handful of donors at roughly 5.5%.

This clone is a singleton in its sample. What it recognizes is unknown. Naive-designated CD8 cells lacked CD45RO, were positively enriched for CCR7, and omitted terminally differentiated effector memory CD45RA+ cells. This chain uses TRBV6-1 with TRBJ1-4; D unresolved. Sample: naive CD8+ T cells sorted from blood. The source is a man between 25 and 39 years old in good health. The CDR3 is CASRARATNEKLFF. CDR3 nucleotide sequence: TGTGCCAGCAGGGCACGTGCAACTAATGAAAAACTGTTTTTT.